The rows below give T cell receptor beta chains drawn from one sample of a study of post-analysis software for immune sequencing data. In TCRdb, the PCR reads were re-called with MiXCR into one record per CDR3 protein. Here the sample spans 650,000 to 850,000 distinct CDR3 sequences, about half being singletons. Sequencing input: blood. The source is a girl under 18 with multiple sclerosis. Each CDR3 is given with its conserved first and last residue. Each record gives: V gene, J gene, CDR3 protein.

TRBV12-3/TRBV12-4	TRBJ2-3	CASSNHGGTDTQYF
TRBV20-1	TRBJ2-1	CSAPFPLAGGNNEQFF
TRBV7-2	TRBJ1-6	CASSVRQGPPLHF
TRBV10-3	TRBJ1-2	CAISERGLGYGYTF
TRBV29-1	TRBJ1-1	CSVDALIPAEAFF
TRBV12-3/TRBV12-4	TRBJ2-3	CASSLRTSGLTDTQYF
TRBV20-1	TRBJ1-1	CSARDGRGTEAFF
TRBV7-2	NA	CASGLAGGRSYEQYF
TRBV20-1	TRBJ2-7	CSASKRPFVSEQYF
TRBV5-1	TRBJ2-7	CASSPTGGSSREQYF
TRBV9	TRBJ2-1	CASSPELGGLNNEQFF
TRBV20-1	TRBJ2-1	CSTSEGAGGWDEQFF
TRBV12-3/TRBV12-4	TRBJ1-1	CASSFGGGTEAFF
TRBV20-1	TRBJ2-1	CSARDSSNNEQFF
TRBV7-9	TRBJ1-4	CASSRTGQGNEKLFF